The TCR beta chain under discussion was sequenced for a study of OX40 agonist ivuxolimab in advanced cancers. Notes on the study in general: The CD4+ and CD8+ T cells in the blood had expanded clonally by week 6 at 0.1 to 3.0 mg/kg.

The table came from immunoSEQ multiplex PCR; TCRdb's copy has only in-frame clones and leaves some out. In the table there are 95,000 to 100,000 clones, 84% of which are singletons. As regards this clone: The antigen remains unidentified.

Here the sequenced sample was CD4+ or CD8+ T cells sorted from blood, taken in a trial of the OX40 agonist ivuxolimab. The origin of this receptor is an adult with an advanced solid tumor such as melanoma, head and neck, liver or kidney cancer.

CDR3 amino acids: CASRGYRGPSYEQYF. The CDR3 region has the DNA TGTGCCAGCAGAGGTTACAGGGGGCCTTCCTACGAGCAGTACTTC. This sequence joins TRBV7-3 and TRBJ2-7; 9 bases agree with TRBD1. The trim removed 6 bases at V and 1 base at J, leaving 7 bases unmatched. From germline, CDR1 is SGHTA and CDR2 FQGTGA. The CDR3 extends over 15 amino acids.